One sample yielded the 32 T cell receptor beta chains listed below, sequenced in a study of human T cells and chemical hapten exposure. This sample's time point: patch test 2, 6 weeks after DPC sensitization. Stated treatment: therapeutic diphenylcyclopropenone sensitization with weekly scalp DPC. The total RNA was obtained from whole blood that was not fractionated. TCRdb itself ran the RACE reads through MiXCR, one entry per CDR3 protein. The sample carries 35,000 to 50,000 distinct CDR3 sequences, 9.5% to 10% recorded once. This sample comprised whole blood, obtained in connection with sensitization to the hapten diphenylcyclopropenone (DPC). These receptors came from a woman younger than 45 with alopecia areata. Some clones in this sample may be carry-over from other donors' samples.

The V and J genes are TRBV5-1 and TRBJ2-7; D ambiguous. In germline, CDR1 is SGHRS, CDR2 YFSETQ. This CDR3 contains 12 residues. Deletions cut 1 base from V and 3 bases from J, with 5 bases between. The CDR3 is CASSLYGYEQYF. The CDR3 nucleotides are TGCGCCAGCAGCTTGTACGGCTACGAGCAGTACTTC. Supplemented by reference TRBV5-1 and TRBJ2-7, the full variable domain reads KAGVTQTPRYLIKTRGQQVTLSCSPISGHRSVSWYQQTPGQGLQFLFEYFSETQRNKGNFPGRFSGRQFSNSRSEMNVSTLELGDSALYLCASSLYGYEQYFGPGTRLTVT.

In nucleotides, the CDR3 is TGCAGTGCTATTAGGACAGGCAGAAACTATGGCTACACCTTC. It yields the protein CSAIRTGRNYGYTF. The rearrangement joins TRBV20-1 to TRBJ1-2; 7 nucleotides match TRBD1. Germline lookup yields CDR1 DFQATT and CDR2 SNEGSKA (reference sequence). The CDR3 extends over 14 amino acids. V lost 4 bases to trimming and J lost 2 bases; unmatched junction nucleotides: 7.

This chain joins TRBV7-3 and TRBJ2-3; D gene uncertain. Germline CDR1 is SGHTA and CDR2 is FQGTGA. This CDR3 contains 13 residues. The V gene lost 4 bases and the J gene lost 7 bases, with 12 bases spanning the gap. The CDR3 sequence is CASSSLDDNTQYF. As DNA, the CDR3 is TGTGCCAGCAGCTCCCTGGACGACAATACGCAGTATTTT.

This clonotype was recorded a few times. The chain recombines TRBV7-2 with TRBJ1-6, with D uncertain. This CDR3 spans 16 amino acids. Germline CDR1 and CDR2: SGHTA and FQGNSA. V was shortened by 0 bases and J by 9 bases, with 15 bases between the two germline ends. The CDR3 is CASSLALGRVPSPLHF. In DNA form, the CDR3 reads TGTGCCAGCAGCTTAGCGCTAGGTCGGGTCCCTTCACCCCTCCACTTT. Complete variable domain (other parts from reference TRBV7-2 and TRBJ1-6): GAGVSQSPSNKVTEKGKDVELRCDPISGHTALYWYRQSLGQGLEFLIYFQGNSAPDKSGLPSDRFSAERTGGSVSTLTIQRTQQEDSAVYLCASSLALGRVPSPLHFGNGTRLTVT.

The V gene is TRBV12-3 or TRBV12-4, the J gene TRBJ2-7, with 8 bases lining up with TRBD1. The CDR3 spans 16 residues. With 3 bases clipped from V and 1 base from J, the junction kept 8 bases outside the gene matches. The CDR3 coding sequence is TGTGCCAGCAGTTTTATTGTACAGGGGGTTTCCTACGAGCAGTACTTC. It is translated as CASSFIVQGVSYEQYF.

This clonotype was seen ten or more times. V gene TRBV7-2 combines with J gene TRBJ2-5; 7 nucleotides line up with TRBD2. Germline assignment: CDR1 SGHTA and CDR2 FQGNSA. With V trimmed by 2 bases and J by 5 bases, 5 bases remained unmatched. The CDR3 spans 14 residues. DNA of the CDR3: TGTGCCAGCAGCTTACTAGCGGTGGGGGAGACCCAGTACTTC. It codes for CASSLLAVGETQYF.

The chain recombines TRBV19 with TRBJ1-4; D uncertain. This CDR3 is built from 14 residues. Trimming cost V 4 bases and J 11 bases, with 17 bases left between them. Looked up from germline, CDR1 is LNHDA and CDR2 is SQIVND (reference sequence). CDR3 amino acids: CASSNPGDSGKLFF. In nucleotides, the CDR3 is TGTGCCAGTAGTAATCCGGGAGACTCCGGCAAACTGTTTTTT. Together with reference TRBV19 and TRBJ1-4, the CDR3 gives the full variable domain: DGGITQSPKYLFRKEGQNVTLSCEQNLNHDAMYWYRQDPGQGLRLIYYSQIVNDFQKGDIAEGYSVSREKKESFPLTVTSAQKNPTAFYLCASSNPGDSGKLFFGSGTQLSVL.

This clonotype was counted at least ten times. The chain joins TRBV6-2 or TRBV6-3 to TRBJ2-1; D remains unclear. The CDR3 runs 13 residues. Germline CDR1 MNHEY, CDR2 SVGEGT. V was trimmed by 6 bases and J by 4 bases, leaving 10 bases between them. As DNA, the CDR3 is TGTGCCAGCAGCGAGACAACTTACAATGAGCAGTTCTTC. This codes for CASSETTYNEQFF.

This clonotype showed up just a few times. The rearrangement uses TRBV6-4 and TRBJ1-2, with a tentative D call TRBD1 (6 bases). V lost 4 bases and J 10 bases, leaving 19 bases between the germline ends. The CDR3 spans 14 residues. Germline CDR1 is MRHNA and CDR2 is SNTAGT. CDR3 nucleotide sequence: TGTGCCAGCAGTGCCCTCGGGGGCCAAGGTGACTACACCTTC. This sequence encodes CASSALGGQGDYTF.

This clonotype has at least ten counts. J is TRBJ2-1 and V is TRBV28, with D perhaps TRBD2 (7 bases). The CDR3 consists of 17 residues. With 7 bases removed from V and 1 base from J, the gap between germline ends came to 20 bases. Germline V gene lookup returns CDR1 MDHEN and CDR2 SYDVKM. This CDR3 is CASNEGGALNSYNEQFF. CDR3 bases: TGTGCCAGCAACGAAGGGGGGGCGCTTAATTCCTACAATGAGCAGTTCTTC.

The chain has TRBV29-1 and TRBJ2-1; TRBD2 matches at 10 bases. Germline-derived CDR1 and CDR2 are SQVTM and ANQGSEA. V lost 5 bases and J lost 0; bases outside the gene matches: 1. CDR3 length: 14 residues. CDR3 region: CSVTSGDSYNEQFF. CDR3 nucleotide sequence: TGCAGCGTTACTAGCGGGGACTCCTACAATGAGCAGTTCTTC.

This clonotype was observed at least ten times. This chain links TRBV28 with TRBJ2-7; 13 bases are a match to TRBD2. V lost 2 bases to trimming and J lost 0 bases; unmatched junction nucleotides: 1. CDR3 length: 16 amino acids. CDR1 and CDR2 from the germline V gene are MDHEN and SYDVKM. Written as DNA, the CDR3 is TGTGCCAGCAGTTTAACTAGCGGGGGGGCCTCCTACGAGCAGTACTTC. It specifies CASSLTSGGASYEQYF.

The chain carries TRBV28 and TRBJ1-1, with D possibly being TRBD1 (5 bases). CDR1 and CDR2 from the germline V gene are MDHEN and SYDVKM. V was clipped by 5 bases and J by 1 base, with 11 bases between them. The CDR3 extends over 14 amino acids. The CDR3 is CASSQDGTNTEAFF. The CDR3 DNA reads TGTGCCAGCAGTCAGGACGGGACGAACACTGAAGCTTTCTTT.

This rearrangement joins TRBV19 to TRBJ1-5; tentative D call: TRBD1 (6 bases). Trimming took 5 bases from V and 3 from J, leaving 11 bases between them. The CDR3 totals 14 residues. Germline assignment: CDR1 LNHDA and CDR2 SQIVND (reference sequence). The CDR3 DNA sequence: TGTGCCAGTAGTGTCCTGGGGGCCAATCAGCCCCAGCATTTT. This encodes CASSVLGANQPQHF.

This clonotype was found many times. The genes are TRBV10-3 and TRBJ1-4, with no clear D. This CDR3 is built from 15 residues. V gave up 6 bases and J gave up 0 bases, with 11 bases separating them. Germline loops: CDR1 ENHRY, CDR2 SYGVKD. The CDR3 sequence: CAISDTRATNEKLFF. The CDR3 DNA follows: TGTGCCATCAGCGACACACGAGCAACTAATGAAAAACTGTTTTTT.

This clonotype was counted many times. The chain is built from TRBV28 and TRBJ2-3; the D is unclear. Germline V gene lookup returns CDR1 MDHEN and CDR2 SYDVKM. This CDR3 has 11 residues. Deletions cut 3 bases from V and 3 bases from J, with 1 base between. CDR3 sequence (DNA): TGTGCCAGCAGTTTGACAGATACGCAGTATTTT. Translating it yields CASSLTDTQYF.

The chain employs TRBV9 and TRBJ2-5; D gene unclear. With 2 bases removed from V and 0 bases from J, the gap between germline ends came to 11 bases. Germline V gene sequence: CDR1 SGDLS, CDR2 YYNGEE. This CDR3 contains 15 residues. The CDR3 sequence is CASSVSSMYQETQYF. CDR3 nucleotides: TGTGCCAGCAGCGTGTCCTCGATGTACCAAGAGACCCAGTACTTC.

This clonotype appeared many times. CDR3 in DNA: TGTGCCAGCAGCCCCACCAACGGAAACACTGAAGCTTTCTTT. It specifies CASSPTNGNTEAFF. The chain uses TRBV7-9 and TRBJ1-1; D gene unclear. Trimming took off 5 bases at V and 2 bases at J, with 12 bases between the two ends. There are 14 residues in the CDR3. Germline V CDR1 and CDR2: SEHNR, FQNEAQ (reference sequence).

This clonotype was observed at least ten times. This chain joins TRBV4-3 and TRBJ1-6; D is ambiguous. The length of the CDR3 is 15 residues. Between the trimmed V and J ends, which lost 0 bases and 4 bases, there was a span of 7 bases. CDR1 is LGHNA, CDR2 YSLEER, per germline. CDR3 residues: CASSQDPGYNSPLHF. The CDR3 DNA sequence: TGCGCCAGCAGCCAAGACCCAGGATATAATTCACCCCTCCACTTT.

This clonotype was picked up a small number of times. CDR3 amino acids: CASSVGGGVNTEAFF. CDR3 in DNA: TGTGCCAGCAGCGTAGGCGGTGGGGTGAACACTGAAGCTTTCTTT. This chain uses TRBV9 with TRBJ1-1; D remains unclear. The length of the CDR3 is 15 residues. CDR1 is SGDLS and CDR2 is YYNGEE in the germline V gene. V lost 0 bases to trimming and J lost 0 bases, with 9 bases between them.

This clonotype was seen repeatedly, ten times or more. The chain combines TRBV9 with TRBJ2-1; 12 positions match TRBD2. Germline V gene sequence: CDR1 SGDLS, CDR2 YYNGEE. Trimming at V came to 3 bases and at J to 7 bases, leaving 5 bases not matched to a gene. CDR3 size: 15 residues. CDR3 amino acids: CASSAASGGVNEQFF. In nucleotides, the CDR3 is TGTGCCAGCAGCGCGGCTAGCGGGGGGGTAAATGAGCAGTTCTTC. The variable domain in full, with the rest retrieved from reference TRBV9 and TRBJ2-1, is DSGVTQTPKHLITATGQRVTLRCSPRSGDLSVYWYQQSLDQGLQFLIQYYNGEERAKGNILERFSAQQFPDLHSELNLSSLELGDSALYFCASSAASGGVNEQFFGPGTRLTVL.

In this sample, this clonotype turned up many times. This chain connects TRBV27 to TRBJ1-2; 9 nucleotides align to TRBD1. This CDR3 is 16 amino acids long. V trimming: 8 bases; J trimming: 5 bases; junction bases outside the gene matches: 15. CDR1 MNHEY and CDR2 SMNVEV come from the germline V gene (reference sequence). CDR3 sequence (DNA): TGTGCCAGCTCGAAAAAACGGGACAGGGCACTGTATGGCTACACCTTC. This sequence encodes CASSKKRDRALYGYTF.

This clonotype has ten or more counts. The genes are TRBV12-3 or TRBV12-4 and TRBJ1-5, with unresolved D. V was shortened by 3 bases and J by 7 bases, with 13 bases between the two germline ends. CDR3 size: 14 residues. In nucleotides, the CDR3 is TGTGCCAGCAGTTTCGGCAGAAAGAACCAGCCCCAGCATTTT. Its translation is CASSFGRKNQPQHF.

V gene TRBV29-1 combines with J gene TRBJ2-1, with 7 bases lining up with TRBD1. The CDR3 is 13 residues long. Trimming removed 8 bases from V and 9 bases from J; junction bases left unmatched: 13. Germline lookup yields CDR1 SQVTM and CDR2 ANQGSEA. CDR3 nucleotide sequence: TGCAGCTCCAATCGGGCAGGGGGTGGTGAGCAGTTCTTC. It encodes CSSNRAGGGEQFF.

The rearrangement uses TRBV7-8 and TRBJ2-3; D tentatively reads TRBD1 or TRBD2 (5 bases each). CDR1 SGHVS and CDR2 FQNEAQ come from the germline V gene. The CDR3 is 16 residues long. Trimming took 5 bases from V and 2 from J, leaving 17 bases between them. The CDR3 nucleotides read TGTGCCAGCAGCAACACCCCGGGACCCCTCACAGATACGCAGTATTTT. Amino acids: CASSNTPGPLTDTQYF.

This clonotype appeared many times. This chain connects TRBV20-1 to TRBJ2-3; D tentatively fits TRBD1 or TRBD2 (5 bases each). The CDR3 sequence is 13 residues long. Per the germline V gene, CDR1 is DFQATT and CDR2 is SNEGSKA (reference sequence). Trimming took off 2 bases at V and 5 bases at J, with 11 bases between the two ends. This CDR3 is CSARLGAQDTQYF. Written as DNA, the CDR3 is TGCAGTGCTAGACTCGGGGCTCAAGATACGCAGTATTTT.

The chain couples TRBV5-1 to TRBJ2-4, with D maybe TRBD1 (6 bases). Germline-derived CDR1 and CDR2 are SGHRS and YFSETQ. V lost 0 bases, J lost 9 bases, and 25 bases lay in between. The CDR3 spans 18 residues. The CDR3 DNA reads as TGCGCCAGCAGCTTGGGTTCACCAACTGGACAGCACCGAGGCATTCAGTACTTC. Amino acids: CASSLGSPTGQHRGIQYF.

There are a few counts of this clonotype. The chain joins TRBV21-1 to TRBJ2-3; the table's D call TRBD1 went unverified against the DNA. TRBV21-1 is reported as a pseudogene. The CDR3 covers 15 residues. The CDR3 spells CASSDRGAPTDTQYF. The CDR3 coding sequence is TGTGCCAGCAGCGACAGGGGTGCCCCCACAGATACGCAGTATTTT.

This sequence joins TRBV2 and TRBJ2-5; 7 bases are a match to TRBD1. The germline V gene encodes CDR1 SNHLY and CDR2 FYNNEI. The CDR3 has 14 amino acids. With V trimmed by 7 bases and J by 4 bases, 9 bases remained unmatched. CDR3 residues: CASTDRDSGETQYF. The CDR3 region has the DNA TGTGCCAGCACCGACCGGGACAGCGGAGAGACCCAGTACTTC.

The rearrangement joins TRBV28 to TRBJ2-4; D is possibly TRBD2 (6 bases). The CDR3 runs to 14 residues. Trimming cost V 8 bases and J 0 bases, with 11 bases left between them. Per the germline V gene, CDR1 is MDHEN and CDR2 is SYDVKM. DNA for the CDR3: TGTGCCAGCGTAACTAGCCTAGCCAAAAACATTCAGTACTTC. It encodes CASVTSLAKNIQYF.

This clonotype turned up a few times. The chain joins TRBV14 to TRBJ2-2; possible D gene TRBD1, 5 bases. Germline V gene data show CDR1 as SGHDN and CDR2 as FVKESK. The ends were cut back, 4 bases at V and 3 bases at J, with 6 bases in the middle. The CDR3 length is 13 residues. The CDR3 sequence is CASSRQYTGELFF. The CDR3 DNA reads as TGTGCCAGCAGCCGACAGTACACCGGGGAGCTGTTTTTT.

The rearrangement joins TRBV5-1 to TRBJ2-3, with D perhaps TRBD1 (6 bases). The CDR3 covers 14 residues. The V end lost 4 bases, the J end lost 2 bases, and 11 bases lay between the germline ends. Germline CDR1 reads SGHRS; CDR2 reads YFSETQ. The CDR3 sequence is CASSPGTNTDTQYF. CDR3 nucleotide sequence: TGCGCCAGCAGCCCGGGGACAAACACAGATACGCAGTATTTT.